This TCR beta chain derives from a study of control samples from healthy donors and cancer patients (dated by TCRdb to about 2020). With respect to this clone: Its antigen remains unidentified. Base qualities are not recorded, but no much larger clone differs from it by a single base.

The protocol used for the library was the immunoSEQ multiplex PCR assay. This immuneACCESS table, as held by TCRdb, lists in-frame sequences with V and J called but not all clones. Of the missing ones, under half trace to an unresolved V gene in checked studies; the others have no known cause. The sample yields about 160,000 clones; roughly 94% were counted once. The ten largest clonotypes hold 13% to 15% of the sample. V has 4 bases trimmed and J has 1 base trimmed; junction bases matching no gene number 3. The CDR3 contains 15 residues, cysteine and phenylalanine counted. Only the CDR3 DNA stays, 45 bases, in frame from base 1. Reading the germline V gene gives CDR1 KGHDR and CDR2 SFDVKD.

This receptor chain uses TRBV24-1 and TRBJ2-3, and 8 junction bases match TRBD1. The sequence was obtained from a man in his sixties with colorectal cancer. Sequenced sample: PBMCs. The DNA reads as follows: TGTGCCACCAGTGAGTCGGGACAGGGCACAGATACGCAGTATTTT. It codes for CATSESGQGTDTQYF.